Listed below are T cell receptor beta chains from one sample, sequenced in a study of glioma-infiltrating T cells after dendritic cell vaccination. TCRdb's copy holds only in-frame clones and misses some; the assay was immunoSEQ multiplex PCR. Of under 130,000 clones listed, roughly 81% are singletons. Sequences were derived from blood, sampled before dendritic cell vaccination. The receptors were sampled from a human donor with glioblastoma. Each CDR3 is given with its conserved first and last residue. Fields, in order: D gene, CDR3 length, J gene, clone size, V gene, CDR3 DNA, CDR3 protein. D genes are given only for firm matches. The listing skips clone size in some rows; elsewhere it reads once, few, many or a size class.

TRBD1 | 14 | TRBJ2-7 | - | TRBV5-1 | TGCGCCAGCAGTACCGGGACAGGGCTTTACGAGCAGTACTTC | CASSTGTGLYEQYF
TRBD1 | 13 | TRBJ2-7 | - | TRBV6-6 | TGTGCCAGCAGCAGAACAGGGGCCTACGAGCAGTACTTC | CASSRTGAYEQYF
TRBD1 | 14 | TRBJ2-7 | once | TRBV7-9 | TGTGCCAGCAGCTCGGACAGGGGGCCCTACGAGCAGTACTTC | CASSSDRGPYEQYF
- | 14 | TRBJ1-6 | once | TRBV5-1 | TGCGCCAGCAGCTTGAGGCAGGGAAATTCACCCCTCCACTTT | CASSLRQGNSPLHF
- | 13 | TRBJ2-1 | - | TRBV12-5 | TGTGCTGCCCGAGCGGCAGGGGCGCATGAGCAGTTCTTC | CAARAAGAHEQFF
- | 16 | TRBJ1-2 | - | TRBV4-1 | TGCGCCAGCAGCCAAGATGGGGAGGAAAGTGGATATGGCTACACCTTC | CASSQDGEESGYGYTF
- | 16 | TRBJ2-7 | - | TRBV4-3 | TGCGCCAGCAGCCAAGACAGGCAGGGTGGCCCAGGGGAGCAGTACTTC | CASSQDRQGGPGEQYF
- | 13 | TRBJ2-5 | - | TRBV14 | TGTGCCAGCAGCCTTAACCTACAAGAGACCCAGTACTTC | CASSLNLQETQYF
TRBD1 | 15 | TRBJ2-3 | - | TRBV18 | TGTGCCAGCTCACGGGACAGGGCGAGTACAGATACGCAGTATTTT | CASSRDRASTDTQYF
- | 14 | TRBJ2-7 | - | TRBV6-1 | TGTGCCAGCAGCCTCGGGCTAGCCGGCTACGAGCAGTACTTC | CASSLGLAGYEQYF
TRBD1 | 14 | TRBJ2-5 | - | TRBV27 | TGTGCCAGCAGTTTTAGGGACAGGGGGGCCGGGCAGTACTTC | CASSFRDRGAGQYF
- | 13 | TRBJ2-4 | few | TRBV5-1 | TGCGCCAGCAGCGAGCCAGGGAAGGACATTCAGTACTTC | CASSEPGKDIQYF
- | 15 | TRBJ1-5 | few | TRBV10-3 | TGTGCCATTCGTCCGGGCCTGGAGGGCAATCAGCCCCAGCATTTT | CAIRPGLEGNQPQHF
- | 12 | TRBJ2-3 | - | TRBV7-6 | TGTGCCAGCAGCTCCACTAGTTATACGCAGTATTTT | CASSSTSYTQYF
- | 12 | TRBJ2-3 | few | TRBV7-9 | TGTGCCAGCAGTTTACTAGGAGATACGCAGTATTTT | CASSLLGDTQYF
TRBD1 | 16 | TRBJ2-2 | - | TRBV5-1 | TGCGCCAGCAGCGCAGGACAGGGGGAGTCAGCCGGGGAGCTGTTTTTT | CASSAGQGESAGELFF
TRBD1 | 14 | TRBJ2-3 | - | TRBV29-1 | TGCAGCGTGATCCGGACAGGAAGCACAGATACGCAGTATTTT | CSVIRTGSTDTQYF
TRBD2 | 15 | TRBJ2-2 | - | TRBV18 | TGTGCCAGCTCACCACCAAGCGGGGGGACCGGGGAGCTGTTTTTT | CASSPPSGGTGELFF
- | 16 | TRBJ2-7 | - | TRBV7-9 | TGTGCCAGCAGCCAAGAGGCTAGCGCGAGCTCCTACGAGCAGTACTTC | CASSQEASASSYEQYF
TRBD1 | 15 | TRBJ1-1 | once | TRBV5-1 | TGCGCCAGCAGGCAATCCGGGACAGGGGCGGTTGAAGCTTTCTTT | CASRQSGTGAVEAFF
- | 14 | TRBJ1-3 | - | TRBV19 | TGTGCCAGTAGCCCTCGGGACACTGGAAACACCATATATTTT | CASSPRDTGNTIYF
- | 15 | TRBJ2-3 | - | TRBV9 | TGTGCCAGCAGCGTAGTTGGTGAGAGCACAGATACGCAGTATTTT | CASSVVGESTDTQYF